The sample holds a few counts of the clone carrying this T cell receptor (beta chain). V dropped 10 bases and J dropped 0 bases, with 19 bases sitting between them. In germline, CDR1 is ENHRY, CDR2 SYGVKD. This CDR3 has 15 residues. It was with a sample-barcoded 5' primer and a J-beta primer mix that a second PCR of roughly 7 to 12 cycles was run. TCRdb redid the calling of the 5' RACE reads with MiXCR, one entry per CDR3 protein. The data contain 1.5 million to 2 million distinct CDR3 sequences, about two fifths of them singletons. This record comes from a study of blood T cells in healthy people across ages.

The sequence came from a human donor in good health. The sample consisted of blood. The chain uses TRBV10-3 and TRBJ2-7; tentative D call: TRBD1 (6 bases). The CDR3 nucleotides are TGTGCCACCCATGATGGGACACCTCACTCCTACGAGCAGTACTTC. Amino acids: CATHDGTPHSYEQYF.